Sequencing of this TCR beta chain was carried out in a study of beta chain features in type 1 diabetes. Study outcomes and limitations: The naive, central memory and Treg TCRB repertoires of patients appeared to be more similar to one another than those of healthy donors. VDJ junctions from type 1 diabetes patients carried fewer insertions and larger deletions.

CDR1 and CDR2 from the germline V gene are SGHNT and YYREEE (reference sequence). V gave up 3 bases and J gave up 4 bases, with 17 bases separating them. The CDR3 is 15 amino acids. As every portion of the isolated RNA was reverse transcribed, the sequencing read expressed TCRB transcripts. Some clones are missing from TCRdb's copy, which holds only in-frame ones; the method was immunoSEQ multiplex PCR. The repertoire includes roughly 610,000 clones, roughly a sixth of them detected once, and about 0.086% sits in the top ten. A word on this clone: The antigen is unknown.

This chain uses TRBV5-4 with TRBJ2-7; a weak D match, TRBD1 (6 bases). Material: naive CD4+ T cells from blood. The TCR sequence derives from a man younger than 35 in good health. CDR3 coding DNA: TGTGCCAGCAGCTCTGAGTTAGGACAGCCGTACGAGCAGTACTTC. Translating gives CASSSELGQPYEQYF.